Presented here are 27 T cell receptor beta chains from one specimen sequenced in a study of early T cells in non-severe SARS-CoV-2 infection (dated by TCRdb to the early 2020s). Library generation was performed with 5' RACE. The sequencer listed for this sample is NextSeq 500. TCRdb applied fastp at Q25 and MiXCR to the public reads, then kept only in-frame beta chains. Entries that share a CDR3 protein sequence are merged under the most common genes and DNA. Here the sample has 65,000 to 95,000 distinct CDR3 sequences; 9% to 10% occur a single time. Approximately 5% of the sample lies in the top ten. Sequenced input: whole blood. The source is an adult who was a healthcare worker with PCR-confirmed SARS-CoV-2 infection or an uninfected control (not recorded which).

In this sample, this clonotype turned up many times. The CDR3 protein is CASSVPGLAYEQYF. The CDR3 DNA reads TGTGCCAGCAGCGTACCGGGACTAGCCTACGAGCAGTACTTC. The chain has TRBV7-2 and TRBJ2-7; 8 bases match TRBD2. Germline CDR1 SGHTA, CDR2 FQGNSA. This CDR3 has 14 residues. The junction had 5 bases not matched to a gene; V was cut back by 5 bases and J by 2 bases.

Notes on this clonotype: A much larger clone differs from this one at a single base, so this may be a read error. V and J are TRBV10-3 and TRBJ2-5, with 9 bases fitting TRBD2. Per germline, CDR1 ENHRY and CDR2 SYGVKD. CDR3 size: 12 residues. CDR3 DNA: TGTGCCATCGGGCGGGAGGGAAAGACCCAGAACTTC. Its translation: CAIGREGKTQNF.

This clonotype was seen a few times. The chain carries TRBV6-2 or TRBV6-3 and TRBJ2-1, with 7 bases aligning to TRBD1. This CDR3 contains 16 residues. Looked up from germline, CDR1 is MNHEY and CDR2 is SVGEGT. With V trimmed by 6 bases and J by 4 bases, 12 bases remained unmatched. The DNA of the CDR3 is TGTGCCAGCAGCAATACCCGGGACAGAGGATACAATGAGCAGTTCTTC. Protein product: CASSNTRDRGYNEQFF.

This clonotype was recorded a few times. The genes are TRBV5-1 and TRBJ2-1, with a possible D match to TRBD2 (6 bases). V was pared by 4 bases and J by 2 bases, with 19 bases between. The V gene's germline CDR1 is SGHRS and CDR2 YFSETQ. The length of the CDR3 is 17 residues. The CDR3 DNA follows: TGCGCCAGCAGCCACCGGGGCGGCGGGGAGGCCTACAATGAGCAGTTCTTC. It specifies CASSHRGGGEAYNEQFF.

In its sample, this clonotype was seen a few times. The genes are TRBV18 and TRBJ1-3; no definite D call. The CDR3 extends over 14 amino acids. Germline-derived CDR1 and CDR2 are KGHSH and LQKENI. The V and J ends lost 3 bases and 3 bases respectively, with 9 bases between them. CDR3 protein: CASSPDRLGNTIYF. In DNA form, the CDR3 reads TGTGCCAGCTCACCTGATAGGCTTGGAAACACCATATATTTT.

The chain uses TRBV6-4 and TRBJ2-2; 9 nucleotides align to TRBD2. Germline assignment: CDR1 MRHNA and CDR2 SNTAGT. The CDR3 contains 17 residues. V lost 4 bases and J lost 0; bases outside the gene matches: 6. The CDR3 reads CASSALAGATNTGELFF. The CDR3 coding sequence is TGTGCCAGCAGTGCGTTAGCGGGAGCCACGAACACCGGGGAGCTGTTTTTT.

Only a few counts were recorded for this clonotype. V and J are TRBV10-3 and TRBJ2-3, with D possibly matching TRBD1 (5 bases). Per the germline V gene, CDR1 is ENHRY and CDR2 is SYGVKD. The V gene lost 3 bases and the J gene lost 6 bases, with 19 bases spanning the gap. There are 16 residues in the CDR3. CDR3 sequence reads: CAISDAGHNPGDTQYF. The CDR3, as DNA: TGTGCCATCAGTGATGCCGGACACAACCCAGGGGATACGCAGTATTTT.

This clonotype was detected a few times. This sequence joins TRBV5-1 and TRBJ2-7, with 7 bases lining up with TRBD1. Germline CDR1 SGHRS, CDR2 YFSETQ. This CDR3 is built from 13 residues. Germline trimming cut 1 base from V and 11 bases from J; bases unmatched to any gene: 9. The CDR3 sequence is CASSLNRGIQEYF. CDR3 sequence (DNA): TGCGCCAGCAGCTTGAACAGGGGTATTCAGGAGTACTTC. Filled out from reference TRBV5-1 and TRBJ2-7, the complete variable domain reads KAGVTQTPRYLIKTRGQQVTLSCSPISGHRSVSWYQQTPGQGLQFLFEYFSETQRNKGNFPGRFSGRQFSNSRSEMNVSTLELGDSALYLCASSLNRGIQEYFGPGTRLTVT.

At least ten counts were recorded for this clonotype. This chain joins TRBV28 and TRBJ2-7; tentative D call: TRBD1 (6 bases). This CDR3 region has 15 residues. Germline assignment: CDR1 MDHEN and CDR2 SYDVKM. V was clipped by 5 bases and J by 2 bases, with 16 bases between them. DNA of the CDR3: TGTGCCAGCAGTCCCACCGACAGGCTACCCTACGAGCAGTACTTC. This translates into CASSPTDRLPYEQYF.

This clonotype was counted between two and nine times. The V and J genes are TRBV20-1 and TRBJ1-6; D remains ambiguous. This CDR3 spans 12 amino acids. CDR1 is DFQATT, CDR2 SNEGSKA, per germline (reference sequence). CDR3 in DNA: TGCAGCCTCCGGGATACATATTCACCCCTCCACTTT. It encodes CSLRDTYSPLHF.

For the CDR3, the DNA is TGTGCCAGCAGTGACGGACTAGAAGCAGATACGCAGTATTTT. Translated, it gives CASSDGLEADTQYF. The chain couples TRBV6-4 to TRBJ2-3; 7 nucleotides align to TRBD2. Losses at the gene ends were 2 bases for V and 4 bases for J; bases not matched to a gene: 3. CDR1 MRHNA and CDR2 SNTAGT come from the germline V gene. There are 14 residues in the CDR3.

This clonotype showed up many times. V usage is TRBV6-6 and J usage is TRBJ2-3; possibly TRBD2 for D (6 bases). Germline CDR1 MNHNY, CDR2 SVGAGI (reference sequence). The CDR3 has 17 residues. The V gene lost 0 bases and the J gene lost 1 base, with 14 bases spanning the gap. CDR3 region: CASSYSEGTWGTDTQYF. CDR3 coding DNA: TGTGCCAGCAGTTACTCCGAAGGGACTTGGGGCACAGATACGCAGTATTTT.

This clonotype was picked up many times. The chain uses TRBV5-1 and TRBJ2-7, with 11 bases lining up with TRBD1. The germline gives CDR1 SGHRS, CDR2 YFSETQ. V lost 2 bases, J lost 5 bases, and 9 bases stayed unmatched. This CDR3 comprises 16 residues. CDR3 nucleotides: TGCGCCAGCAGCTTAGGCCCCGGACAGGGGGCTGACGAGCAGTACTTC. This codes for CASSLGPGQGADEQYF.

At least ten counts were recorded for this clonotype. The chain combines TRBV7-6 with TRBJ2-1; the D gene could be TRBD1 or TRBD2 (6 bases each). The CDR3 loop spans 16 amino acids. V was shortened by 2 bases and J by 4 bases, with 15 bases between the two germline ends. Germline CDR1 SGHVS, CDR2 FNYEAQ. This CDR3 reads CASSLMEGDPYNEQFF. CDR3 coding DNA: TGTGCCAGCAGCTTAATGGAGGGGGACCCTTACAATGAGCAGTTCTTC.

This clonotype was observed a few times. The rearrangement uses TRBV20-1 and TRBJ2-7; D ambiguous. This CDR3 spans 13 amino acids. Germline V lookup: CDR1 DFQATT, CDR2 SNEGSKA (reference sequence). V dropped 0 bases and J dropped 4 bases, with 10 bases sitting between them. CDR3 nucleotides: TGCAGTGCTAGAGAGACGATCTCGTACGAGCAGTACTTC. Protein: CSARETISYEQYF.

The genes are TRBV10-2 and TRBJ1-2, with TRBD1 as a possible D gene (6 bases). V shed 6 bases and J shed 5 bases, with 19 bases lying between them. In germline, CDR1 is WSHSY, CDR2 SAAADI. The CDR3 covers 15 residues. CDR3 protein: CASSVNPRTDYGYTF. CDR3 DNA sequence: TGCGCCAGCAGCGTTAACCCGAGGACAGATTATGGCTACACCTTC.

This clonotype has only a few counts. CDR3 region: CAISADRVELNDGYTF. For the CDR3, the DNA is TGTGCCATCAGCGCAGACAGGGTCGAACTAAATGATGGCTACACCTTC. V gene TRBV10-3 combines with J gene TRBJ1-2; 7 bases agree with TRBD1. With 6 bases clipped from V and 6 bases from J, the junction kept 16 bases outside the gene matches. CDR1 ENHRY and CDR2 SYGVKD come from the germline V gene. The CDR3 contains 16 residues.

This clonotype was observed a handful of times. The CDR3 DNA sequence: TGCGCCAGCAGCTTGGAGGGAGGAACGTCAGATACGCAGTATTTT. As protein: CASSLEGGTSDTQYF. This chain uses TRBV5-1 with TRBJ2-3, with D possibly being TRBD2 (6 bases). This CDR3 is 15 amino acids long. The V end lost 0 bases, the J end lost 4 bases, and 12 bases lay between the germline ends. Germline V gene data show CDR1 as SGHRS and CDR2 as YFSETQ. Full variable domain (outside the CDR3, taken from reference TRBV5-1 and TRBJ2-3): KAGVTQTPRYLIKTRGQQVTLSCSPISGHRSVSWYQQTPGQGLQFLFEYFSETQRNKGNFPGRFSGRQFSNSRSEMNVSTLELGDSALYLCASSLEGGTSDTQYFGPGTRLTVL.

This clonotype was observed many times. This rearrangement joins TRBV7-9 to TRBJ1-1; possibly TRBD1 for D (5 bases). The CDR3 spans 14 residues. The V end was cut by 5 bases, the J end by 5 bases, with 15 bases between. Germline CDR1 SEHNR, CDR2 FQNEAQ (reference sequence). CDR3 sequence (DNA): TGTGCCAGCAGCCCCCCAGGGTTTAAGACTGAAGCTTTCTTT. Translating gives CASSPPGFKTEAFF. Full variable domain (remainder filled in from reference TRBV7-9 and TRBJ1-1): DTGVSQNPRHKITKRGQNVTFRCDPISEHNRLYWYRQTLGQGPEFLTYFQNEAQLEKSRLLSDRFSAERPKGSFSTLEIQRTEQGDSAMYLCASSPPGFKTEAFFGQGTRLTVV.

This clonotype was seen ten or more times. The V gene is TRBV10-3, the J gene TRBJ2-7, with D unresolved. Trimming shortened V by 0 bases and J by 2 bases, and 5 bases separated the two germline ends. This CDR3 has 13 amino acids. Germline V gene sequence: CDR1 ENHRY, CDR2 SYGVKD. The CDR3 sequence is CAISESAPYEQYF. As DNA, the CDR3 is TGTGCCATCAGTGAGTCGGCCCCCTACGAGCAGTACTTC.

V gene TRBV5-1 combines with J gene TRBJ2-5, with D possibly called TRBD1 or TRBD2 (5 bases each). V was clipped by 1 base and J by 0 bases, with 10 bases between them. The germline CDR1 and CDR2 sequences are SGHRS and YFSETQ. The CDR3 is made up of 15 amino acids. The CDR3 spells CASSLIEGYQETQYF. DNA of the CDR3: TGCGCCAGCAGCTTGATTGAGGGGTACCAAGAGACCCAGTACTTC.

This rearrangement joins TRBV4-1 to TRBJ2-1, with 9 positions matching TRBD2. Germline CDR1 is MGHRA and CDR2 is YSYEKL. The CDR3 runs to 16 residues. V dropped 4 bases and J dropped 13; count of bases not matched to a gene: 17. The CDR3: CASSPPSGTFSREQFF. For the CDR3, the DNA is TGCGCCAGCAGCCCCCCTAGCGGGACTTTCTCGAGGGAACAGTTCTTC.

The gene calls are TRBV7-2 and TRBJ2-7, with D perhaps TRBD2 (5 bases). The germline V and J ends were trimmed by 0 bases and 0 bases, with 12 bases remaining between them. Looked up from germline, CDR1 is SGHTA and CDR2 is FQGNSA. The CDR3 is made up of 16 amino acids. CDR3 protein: CASSLAGVGGSYEQYF. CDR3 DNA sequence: TGTGCCAGCAGCTTAGCCGGGGTGGGCGGCTCCTACGAGCAGTACTTC.

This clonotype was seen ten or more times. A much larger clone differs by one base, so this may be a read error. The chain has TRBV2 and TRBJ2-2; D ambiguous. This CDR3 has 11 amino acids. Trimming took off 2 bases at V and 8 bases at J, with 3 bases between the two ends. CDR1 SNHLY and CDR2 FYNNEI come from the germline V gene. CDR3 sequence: CASSELGELFF. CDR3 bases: TGTGCCAGCAGTGAATTGGGGGAGCTGTTTTTT.

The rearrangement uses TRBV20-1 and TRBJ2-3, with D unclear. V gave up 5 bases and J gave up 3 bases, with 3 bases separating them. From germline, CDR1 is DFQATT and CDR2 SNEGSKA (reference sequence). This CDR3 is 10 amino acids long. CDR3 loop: CSAQTDTQYF. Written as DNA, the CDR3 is TGCAGTGCTCAGACAGATACGCAGTATTTT.

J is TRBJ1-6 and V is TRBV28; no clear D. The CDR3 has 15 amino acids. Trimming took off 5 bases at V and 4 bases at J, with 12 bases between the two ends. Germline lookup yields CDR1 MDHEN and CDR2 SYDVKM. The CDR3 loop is CASSPSGGYNSPLHF. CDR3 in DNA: TGTGCCAGCAGTCCCTCTGGCGGGTATAATTCACCCCTCCACTTT.

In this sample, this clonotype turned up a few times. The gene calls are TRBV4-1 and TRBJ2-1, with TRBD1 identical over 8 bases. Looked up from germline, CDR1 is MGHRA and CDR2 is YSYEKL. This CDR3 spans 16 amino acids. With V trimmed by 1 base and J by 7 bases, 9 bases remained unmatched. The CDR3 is CASSQAATGVGNEQFF. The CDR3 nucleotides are TGCGCCAGCAGCCAAGCGGCGACAGGGGTCGGTAATGAGCAGTTCTTC.